This TCR beta chain was sequenced in a study of blood T cell repertoires in COVID-19. Study-level information: Samples taken during acute and convalescent COVID-19 were collected in the United States, Italy and Spain. PBMCs, B-cell-depleted T cells, or T cells provided the cDNA or gDNA that made up the material.

This CDR3 spans 15 amino acids. Germline V gives CDR1 LGHNA, CDR2 YSLEER. V lost 3 bases, J lost 1 base, and 12 bases lay in between. Authors' analysis steps: Estimates of nucleated cell counts were drawn from the amplification of reference gene primers. The assay was immunoSEQ multiplex PCR, and TCRdb's table has in-frame clones only and misses some. The DNA was the basis for D and trimming; V, J and clone size are from that table. The sample holds 300,000 or so clones, more than 85% seen once. The sequence came from a man between 65 and 79 years old with acute or convalescent COVID-19. V and J are TRBV4-3 and TRBJ1-1, with D possibly TRBD1 on 5 matching bases. Sequencing was performed on peripheral blood. The CDR3 nucleotides are TGCGCCAGCAGCCAGGGGCGGGGGGGGAACACTGAAGCTTTCTTT. The encoded protein is CASSQGRGGNTEAFF.